The next 14 T cell receptor beta chains were all read from a single sample in a study of T cell responses to AZD1222 COVID-19 vaccine. The protocol was immunoSEQ multiplex PCR, while the TCRdb copy is restricted to in-frame clones and leaves out a portion. Among 140,000 or so clones listed, 85% to 95% were seen once. This sample comprised peripheral blood, obtained after recovery from COVID-19. These receptors originate from an adult who had recovered from COVID-19.

This clone was seen only a few times. This chain links TRBV10-3 with TRBJ1-5; perhaps TRBD1 as D (6 bases). CDR1 is ENHRY and CDR2 is SYGVKD in the germline V gene. Trimming took 6 bases from V and 1 from J, leaving 10 bases between them. CDR3 length: 14 amino acids. The DNA of the CDR3 is TGTGCCATCAGAGGAACAGGGAGCAATCAGCCCCAGCATTTT. Translating it yields CAIRGTGSNQPQHF.

The V gene is TRBV11-3, the J gene TRBJ2-1, with 7 positions matching TRBD2. V was clipped by 1 base and J by 4 bases; unmatched bases: 4. The CDR3 totals 15 residues. From germline, CDR1 is SGHNT and CDR2 YENEEA. As DNA, the CDR3 is TGTGCCAGCAGCTTAGGCGGGAGCCTATACAATGAGCAGTTCTTC. Translation: CASSLGGSLYNEQFF.

The chain uses TRBV6-5 and TRBJ1-1; D is possibly TRBD1 (5 bases). CDR1 is MNHEY, CDR2 SVGAGI, per germline. Trimming left V 7 bases short and J 5 bases short, with 14 bases between. The CDR3 has 13 amino acids. CDR3 sequence: CASTRVGRTEAFF. The DNA for the CDR3 is TGTGCCAGCACCAGGGTGGGGCGAACTGAAGCTTTCTTT.

The chain joins TRBV19 to TRBJ1-2; possibly TRBD1 for D (6 bases). Per the germline V gene, CDR1 is LNHDA and CDR2 is SQIVND (reference sequence). V gave up 5 bases and J gave up 7 bases, with 17 bases separating them. This CDR3 is built from 14 residues. The DNA of the CDR3 is TGTGCCAGTAGTTTCTCCCGGGACATCTCTGGCTACACCTTC. Residues: CASSFSRDISGYTF.

V is TRBV3-1 (or the pseudogene TRBV3-2) and J is TRBJ1-4; unclear D gene. Germline V gene sequence: CDR1 LGHDT, CDR2 YNNKEL (reference sequence). The CDR3 covers 16 residues. Trimming removed 1 base at V and 0 bases at J, with 9 bases between. CDR3 protein: CASSQARTATNEKLFF. The CDR3 DNA reads as TGTGCCAGCAGCCAAGCGCGAACAGCAACTAATGAAAAACTGTTTTTT.

The chain carries TRBV10-3 and TRBJ2-3; 9 bases are a match to TRBD2. CDR1 and CDR2 from the germline V gene are ENHRY and SYGVKD. J lost 5 bases, V lost 0 bases, and 6 bases had no gene match. This CDR3 has 16 amino acids. CDR3 in amino acids: CAISESSGRGRDTQYF. The CDR3 DNA reads as TGTGCCATCAGTGAGTCTAGCGGGAGAGGGCGAGATACGCAGTATTTT.

This rearrangement joins TRBV6-4 to TRBJ2-2; 10 bases fit TRBD2. Germline V gene data show CDR1 as MRHNA and CDR2 as SNTAGT. V was clipped by 6 bases and J by 6 bases; unmatched bases: 10. The CDR3 has 16 residues. CDR3 in DNA: TGTGCCAGCAGGGTTCTAGCGGGAGTCTCTTCCGGGGAGCTGTTTTTT. Its translation is CASRVLAGVSSGELFF.

The rearrangement links TRBV15 to TRBJ2-7; a weak D match, TRBD1 (5 bases). The germline V gene has CDR1 LNHNV and CDR2 YYDKDF (reference sequence). The length of the CDR3 is 15 residues. The V gene lost 6 bases and the J gene lost 3 bases, with 18 bases spanning the gap. The CDR3 reads CATSVDGSGNYEQYF. The CDR3 DNA follows: TGTGCCACCAGTGTCGACGGATCAGGGAACTACGAGCAGTACTTC.

V usage is TRBV2 and J usage is TRBJ1-6, with D perhaps TRBD1 (6 bases). Germline V CDR1 and CDR2: SNHLY, FYNNEI. The CDR3 runs to 14 residues. V lost 4 bases, J lost 10 bases, and 14 bases lay in between. CDR3 DNA: TGTGCCAGCAGTGTTAGCCAGGGGTTATCACCCCTCCACTTT. This encodes CASSVSQGLSPLHF.

This chain connects TRBV7-3 to TRBJ2-1; no definite D call. CDR3 length: 17 amino acids. The V end was cut by 2 bases, the J end by 8 bases, with 22 bases between. Germline lookup yields CDR1 SGHTA and CDR2 FQGTGA. The CDR3 loop reads CASSLGLGPRLVDEQFF. Here the CDR3 DNA reads TGTGCCAGCAGCTTAGGATTAGGGCCCCGGTTAGTCGATGAGCAGTTCTTC.

The V call is TRBV4-1, the J call TRBJ2-7; 7 bases match TRBD1. Germline assignment: CDR1 MGHRA and CDR2 YSYEKL. The CDR3 covers 14 residues. J was trimmed by 5 bases and V by 2 bases; bases with no gene match: 6. CDR3 in amino acids: CASSQQTGTNEQYF. The CDR3 nucleotides read TGCGCCAGCAGCCAACAGACAGGGACAAACGAGCAGTACTTC.

The genes are TRBV6-6 and TRBJ2-7; D remains ambiguous. V was trimmed by 6 bases and J by 0 bases, leaving 6 bases between them. The CDR3 runs to 12 residues. Germline V gene data show CDR1 as MNHNY and CDR2 as SVGAGI (reference sequence). The CDR3 coding sequence is TGTGCCAGCAGCCCGATCTCCTACGAGCAGTACTTC. Its protein product is CASSPISYEQYF.

This clone was found once. V and J are TRBV28 and TRBJ2-2, with 8 bases that match TRBD2. Trimming at V came to 5 bases and at J to 7 bases, leaving 9 bases not matched to a gene. Germline CDR1 is MDHEN and CDR2 is SYDVKM. The CDR3 runs 15 residues. The chain's CDR3 is CASSVGLVVIGELFF. The DNA for the CDR3 is TGTGCCAGCAGTGTGGGACTAGTAGTAATCGGGGAGCTGTTTTTT.

The chain recombines TRBV28 with TRBJ2-5, with D uncertain. Germline CDR1 and CDR2: MDHEN and SYDVKM. V was pared by 6 bases and J by 4 bases, with 12 bases between. The CDR3 has 13 residues. CDR3 bases: TGTGCCAGCAGCTCCCTCGGCCGAGAGACCCAGTACTTC. It is translated as CASSSLGRETQYF.